The source of this TCR beta chain is a study of beta chain features in type 1 diabetes. Overall study results and limits: Equally in patients and controls, shorter templates might have been favored by PCR. Moderately but significantly shorter TCRB CDR3s were found in Type 1 diabetes patients in all four CD4+ subsets. Junctions at VDJ sites from type 1 diabetes patients had fewer insertions and more deletions.

Each donor gave one heparinised blood draw averaging around 120 mL. All of the isolated RNA was reverse transcribed, so expressed TCRB transcripts were sequenced. Sequencing used immunoSEQ multiplex PCR; TCRdb keeps in-frame clones, though not all of them. The table has 160,000 or so clones, approximately 9.1% seen once. The table lists this clone with a few counts. Its antigen is still unknown. The V and J ends lost 0 bases and 9 bases respectively, with 18 bases between them. Germline V lookup: CDR1 SGHDN, CDR2 FVKESK. The CDR3 is made up of 16 amino acids. The chain recombines TRBV14 with TRBJ2-1; weak D call: TRBD1 (6 bases). The TCR was taken from a woman aged 25 to 39 with type 1 diabetes. Sequenced material: central memory CD4+ T cells from blood. The CDR3 sequence is CASSQDRGTIKSEQFF. The DNA of the CDR3 is TGTGCCAGCAGCCAAGATCGTGGGACAATTAAAAGTGAGCAGTTCTTC.